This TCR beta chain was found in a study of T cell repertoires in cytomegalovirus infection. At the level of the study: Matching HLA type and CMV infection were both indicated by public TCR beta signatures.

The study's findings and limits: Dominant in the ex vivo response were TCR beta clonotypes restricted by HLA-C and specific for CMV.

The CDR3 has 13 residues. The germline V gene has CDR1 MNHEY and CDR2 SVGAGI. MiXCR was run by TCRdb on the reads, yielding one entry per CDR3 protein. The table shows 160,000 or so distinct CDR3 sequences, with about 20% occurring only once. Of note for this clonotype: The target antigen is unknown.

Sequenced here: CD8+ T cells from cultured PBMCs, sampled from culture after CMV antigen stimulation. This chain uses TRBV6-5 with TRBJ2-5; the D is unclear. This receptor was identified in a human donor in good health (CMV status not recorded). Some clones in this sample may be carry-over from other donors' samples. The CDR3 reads CAVLKLNEETQYF. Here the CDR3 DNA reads TGTGCTGTTCTTAAGCTAAACGAAGAGACCCAGTACTTC.